Shown below are 14 T cell receptor beta chains from a single sample sequenced in a study of cytomegalovirus exposure and HLA in healthy donors. Produced via immunoSEQ multiplex PCR; TCRdb's table is partial and in-frame only. Here the sample spans approximately 100,000 clones, about 90% being singletons. The sequenced sample consisted of PBMCs. The receptors were sampled from a woman aged 18 to 35 in good health and CMV-seronegative.

The V call is TRBV28, the J call TRBJ2-7; TRBD2 agrees at 12 bases. Germline CDR1 reads MDHEN; CDR2 reads SYDVKM. V shed 6 bases and J 2 bases; nucleotides not matched to a gene: 8. This CDR3 is built from 16 residues. The CDR3 sequence is CASREPSGRATYEQYF. In nucleotides, the CDR3 is TGTGCCAGCAGGGAACCTAGCGGGAGGGCAACCTACGAGCAGTACTTC. Variable domain in full (rest from reference TRBV28 and TRBJ2-7): DVKVTQSSRYLVKRTGEKVFLECVQDMDHENMFWYRQDPGLGLRLIYFSYDVKMKEKGDIPEGYSVSREKKERFSLILESASTNQTSMYLCASREPSGRATYEQYFGPGTRLTVT.

This clone was seen only once. J is TRBJ2-7 and V is TRBV10-1; 9 bases are a match to TRBD1. V dropped 11 bases and J dropped 3; count of bases not matched to a gene: 8. The germline CDR1 and CDR2 sequences are WNHNN and SYGVQD (reference sequence). CDR3 size: 13 residues. The CDR3 reads CARPGQGSYEQYF. The CDR3 DNA is TGCGCCCGCCCGGGACAGGGCAGCTACGAGCAGTACTTC.

This chain connects TRBV29-1 to TRBJ2-1; 11 positions match TRBD2. Per germline, CDR1 SQVTM and CDR2 ANQGSEA. V lost 6 bases, J lost 2 bases, and 18 bases stayed unmatched. The CDR3 is 19 amino acids. In nucleotides, the CDR3 is TGCAGCGTCTTCCCCCAAACCGGGACTAGCGGTCTGACCTACAATGAGCAGTTCTTC. Translated: CSVFPQTGTSGLTYNEQFF.

This sequence joins TRBV25-1 and TRBJ2-1; TRBD2 is a possible D gene (7 bases). The CDR3 sequence is 16 residues long. V lost 2 bases and J 5 bases, leaving 16 bases between the germline ends. Germline CDR1 reads MGHDK; CDR2 reads SYGVNS. CDR3 sequence: CASSESARGGNNEQFF. The CDR3 region has the DNA TGTGCCAGCAGTGAAAGTGCGAGGGGGGGAAACAATGAGCAGTTCTTC.

The V and J genes are TRBV6-5 and TRBJ2-3; 8 positions agree with TRBD2. V lost 5 bases, J lost 4 bases, and 5 bases stayed unmatched. This CDR3 is built from 14 residues. CDR1 and CDR2 (germline): MNHEY, SVGAGI. DNA for the CDR3: TGTGCCAGCAGTATAAGCGGGGGCGCAGATACGCAGTATTTT. This gives the protein CASSISGGADTQYF.

This clone has a handful of counts. The chain carries TRBV28 and TRBJ1-6; TRBD1 aligns across 7 bases. The length of the CDR3 is 14 residues. V was pared by 6 bases and J by 6 bases, with 5 bases of the junction left unmatched. Germline values: CDR1 MDHEN, CDR2 SYDVKM. CDR3 loop: CASSSDRANSPLHF. The CDR3 nucleotides are TGTGCCAGCAGCTCCGACAGGGCTAATTCACCCCTCCACTTT.

CDR3 protein: CASRISGLTYEQYF. CDR3 DNA sequence: TGTGCCAGCAGGATTAGCGGGCTTACCTACGAGCAGTACTTC. The chain has TRBV28 and TRBJ2-7, with 7 nucleotides matching TRBD2. There are 14 residues in the CDR3. Losses at the gene ends were 6 bases for V and 2 bases for J; bases not matched to a gene: 7. Germline CDR1 reads MDHEN; CDR2 reads SYDVKM.

V and J are TRBV27 and TRBJ2-4, with D possibly matching TRBD1 (7 bases). Germline V gene data show CDR1 as MNHEY and CDR2 as SMNVEV (reference sequence). Between the trimmed V and J ends, which lost 6 bases and 1 base, there was a span of 10 bases. The CDR3 has 14 amino acids. The CDR3 is CASSPGGAKNIQYF. For the CDR3, the DNA is TGTGCCAGCAGCCCAGGGGGGGCCAAAAACATTCAGTACTTC.

The chain links TRBV5-4 to TRBJ1-2, with D hard to call. Trimming stripped 4 bases from V and 4 bases from J, with 11 bases between. Germline values: CDR1 SGHNT, CDR2 YYREEE (reference sequence). The CDR3 is 13 residues long. The DNA for the CDR3 is TGTGCCAGCAGCCAAGACGGACTCTATGGCTACACCTTC. Its translation is CASSQDGLYGYTF. Full variable domain (outside the CDR3, taken from reference TRBV5-4 and TRBJ1-2): ETGVTQSPTHLIKTRGQQVTLRCSSQSGHNTVSWYQQALGQGPQFIFQYYREEENGRGNFPPRFSGLQFPNYSSELNVNALELDDSALYLCASSQDGLYGYTFGSGTRLTVV.

The rearrangement uses TRBV2 and TRBJ1-4; D remains ambiguous. This CDR3 comprises 13 residues. Trimming took 6 bases from V and 5 from J, leaving 10 bases between them. Germline V gene data show CDR1 as SNHLY and CDR2 as FYNNEI. CDR3 residues: CASRFTVNEKLFF. The CDR3 bases are TGTGCCAGCAGGTTCACGGTAAATGAAAAACTGTTTTTT.

J is TRBJ2-7 and V is TRBV7-2, with TRBD1 identical over 9 bases. This CDR3 is built from 15 residues. Germline CDR1 and CDR2: SGHTA and FQGNSA. The ends lost 2 bases at V and 5 bases at J; junction bases unmatched: 7. CDR3 coding DNA: TGTGCCAGCAGCTTAATGGGACAGGGAATAAACGAGCAGTACTTC. Its translation is CASSLMGQGINEQYF.

The chain has TRBV5-4 and TRBJ1-2; 12 nucleotides line up with TRBD1. This CDR3 region has 15 residues. CDR1 and CDR2 (germline): SGHNT, YYREEE (reference sequence). Trimming cost V 4 bases and J 5 bases; bases outside gene matches: 6. The CDR3 nucleotides are TGTGCCAGCAGCGGAAGGGACAGGGGGCCTTATGGCTACACCTTC. Protein: CASSGRDRGPYGYTF.

The sample holds a few counts of this clone. J is TRBJ2-5 and V is TRBV10-3; the D gene is possibly TRBD2 (6 bases). CDR1 ENHRY and CDR2 SYGVKD come from the germline V gene. V was trimmed by 10 bases and J by 5 bases, leaving 17 bases between them. The CDR3 is 13 residues long. In DNA, the CDR3 is TGTGCCACGCGGGACGGCGCTGGGGAGACCCAGTACTTC. Its protein is CATRDGAGETQYF.

The genes are TRBV7-8 and TRBJ2-7; TRBD1 agrees at 8 bases. Looked up from germline, CDR1 is SGHVS and CDR2 is FQNEAQ. This CDR3 is built from 14 residues. V lost 4 bases and J lost 1; bases outside the gene matches: 3. CDR3 residues: CASSSGTGSYEQYF. The CDR3 nucleotides read TGTGCCAGCAGCTCCGGGACAGGATCCTACGAGCAGTACTTC.